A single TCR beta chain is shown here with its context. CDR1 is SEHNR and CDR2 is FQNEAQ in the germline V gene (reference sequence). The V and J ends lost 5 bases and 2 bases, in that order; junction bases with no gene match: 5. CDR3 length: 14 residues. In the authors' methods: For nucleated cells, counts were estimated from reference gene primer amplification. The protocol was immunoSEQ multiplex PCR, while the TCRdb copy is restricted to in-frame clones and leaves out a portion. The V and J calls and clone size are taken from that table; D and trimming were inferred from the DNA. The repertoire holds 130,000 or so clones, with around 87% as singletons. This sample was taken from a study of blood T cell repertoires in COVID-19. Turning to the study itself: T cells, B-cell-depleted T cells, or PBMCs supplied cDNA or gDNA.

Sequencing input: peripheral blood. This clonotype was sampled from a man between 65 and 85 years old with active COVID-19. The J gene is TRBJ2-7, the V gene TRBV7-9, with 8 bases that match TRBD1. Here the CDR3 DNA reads TGTGCCAGCAGCAGAGGGACAGGAGCCTACGAGCAGTACTTC. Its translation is CASSRGTGAYEQYF.